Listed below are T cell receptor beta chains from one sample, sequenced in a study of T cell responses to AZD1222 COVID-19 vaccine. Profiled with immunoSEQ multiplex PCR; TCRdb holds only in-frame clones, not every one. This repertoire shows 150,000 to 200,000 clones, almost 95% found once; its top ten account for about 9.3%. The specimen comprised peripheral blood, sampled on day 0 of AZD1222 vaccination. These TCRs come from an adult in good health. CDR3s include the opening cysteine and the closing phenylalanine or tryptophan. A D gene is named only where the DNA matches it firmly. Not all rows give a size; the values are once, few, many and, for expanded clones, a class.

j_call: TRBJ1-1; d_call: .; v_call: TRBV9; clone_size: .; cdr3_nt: TGTGCCAGCAGCGTGGACCCCAGGGGCACTGAAGCTTTCTTT; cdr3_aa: CASSVDPRGTEAFF
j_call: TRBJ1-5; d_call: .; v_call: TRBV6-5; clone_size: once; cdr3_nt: TGTGCCAGCAGGGCTGGGAATCAGCCCCAGCATTTT; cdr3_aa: CASRAGNQPQHF
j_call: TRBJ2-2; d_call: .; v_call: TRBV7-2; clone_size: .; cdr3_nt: TGTGCCAGCAGCTTTCACCCTACGCGGGACGGGGAGCTGTTTTTT; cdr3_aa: CASSFHPTRDGELFF
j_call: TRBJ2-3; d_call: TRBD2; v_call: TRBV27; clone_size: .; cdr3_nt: TGTGCCAGCAGCCCTAGGACTAGCGGGAGGGATACAGATACGCAGTATTTT; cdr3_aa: CASSPRTSGRDTDTQYF
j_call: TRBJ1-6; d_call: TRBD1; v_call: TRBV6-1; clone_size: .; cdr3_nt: TGTGCCAGCAGTGCCAGGGGGGCCCTCTCCTATAATTCACCCCTCCACTTT; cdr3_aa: CASSARGALSYNSPLHF
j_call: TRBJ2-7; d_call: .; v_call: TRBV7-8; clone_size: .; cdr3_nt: TGTGCCAGCAGCAATCGAAGGACAAGACCCTACGAGCAGTACTTC; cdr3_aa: CASSNRRTRPYEQYF
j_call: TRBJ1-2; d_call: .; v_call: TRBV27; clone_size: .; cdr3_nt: TGTGCCAGCAGTTTATCTTCCAACTATGGCTACACCTTC; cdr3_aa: CASSLSSNYGYTF
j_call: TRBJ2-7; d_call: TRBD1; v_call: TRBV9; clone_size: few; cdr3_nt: TGTGCCAGCAGCGTAGGGGGACAGCCCTACGAGCAGTACTTC; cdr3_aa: CASSVGGQPYEQYF
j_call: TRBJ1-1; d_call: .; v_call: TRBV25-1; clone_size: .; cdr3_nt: TGTGCCAGCAGTGATTCCACCTACTTCTCTGAAGCTTTCTTT; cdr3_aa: CASSDSTYFSEAFF
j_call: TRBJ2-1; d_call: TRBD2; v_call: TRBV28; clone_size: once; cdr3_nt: TGTGCCAGCAGCAAACTAGCGGGAGGGCCCAATGAGCAGTTCTTC; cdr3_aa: CASSKLAGGPNEQFF
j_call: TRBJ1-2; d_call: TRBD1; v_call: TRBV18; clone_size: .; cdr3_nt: TGTGCCAGCTCACTGGACAGGGACTATGGCTACACCTTC; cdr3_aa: CASSLDRDYGYTF
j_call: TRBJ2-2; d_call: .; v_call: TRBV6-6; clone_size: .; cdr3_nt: TGTGCCAGCAGCCCACCGACCTCCGGGGAGCTGTTTTTT; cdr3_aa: CASSPPTSGELFF
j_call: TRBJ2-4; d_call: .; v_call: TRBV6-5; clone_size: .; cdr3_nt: TGTGCCAGCAGTTACGGCGGAAGCATAGCCAAAAACATTCAGTACTTC; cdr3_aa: CASSYGGSIAKNIQYF
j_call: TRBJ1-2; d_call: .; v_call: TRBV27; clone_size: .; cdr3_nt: TGTGCCAGCAGTTCGTCGGACAGATCCTACTATGGCTACACCTTC; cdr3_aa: CASSSSDRSYYGYTF
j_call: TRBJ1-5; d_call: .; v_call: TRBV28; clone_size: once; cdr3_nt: TGTGCCAGCAGTTACAGGGTATCAAGCAATCAGCCCCAGCATTTT; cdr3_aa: CASSYRVSSNQPQHF
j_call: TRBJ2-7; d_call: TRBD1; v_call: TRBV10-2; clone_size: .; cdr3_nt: TGCGCCAGCAGCGACAGGGGCCCCTACGAGCAGTACTTC; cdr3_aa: CASSDRGPYEQYF
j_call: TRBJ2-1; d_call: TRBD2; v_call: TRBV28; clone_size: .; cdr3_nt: TGTGCCAGCAGTCCCCACCGGCTAGCGGGAGGATATAGATACAATGAGCAGTTCTTC; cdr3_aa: CASSPHRLAGGYRYNEQFF
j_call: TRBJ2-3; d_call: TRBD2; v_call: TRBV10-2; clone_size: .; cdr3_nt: TGCGCCAGCAGTGAGTGGGCTAGCGGGAGGGCCGGCCCAGATACGCAGTATTTT; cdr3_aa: CASSEWASGRAGPDTQYF